This TCR beta chain was captured by sequencing in a study of blood T cell repertoires in COVID-19. Study background: Both acute and convalescent COVID-19 samples were obtained from the United States, Italy and Spain. The cDNA or gDNA used as material had been derived from T cells, B-cell-depleted T cells, or PBMCs.

Original processing methods: Cell counts per sample came from amplifying reference gene primers. Profiling relied on immunoSEQ multiplex PCR, and the TCRdb table lists in-frame clones only, not all of them. D and trimming were read from the DNA, whereas the V and J calls and clone size are those reported in that table. In the table there are under 150,000 clones, more than 85% of which are singletons. CDR1 SGHVS and CDR2 FQNEAQ come from the germline V gene. The CDR3 loop spans 12 amino acids. Trimming took 5 bases from V and 15 from J; bases not matched to a gene: 10. The sequence came from a man aged 50-60 years with active or convalescent COVID-19. Input material: peripheral blood. The chain is built from TRBV7-8 and TRBJ2-1; 7 bases agree with TRBD2. CDR3: CASSPRLALLFF. The CDR3 DNA sequence: TGTGCCAGCAGCCCCCGACTAGCCCTCCTGTTCTTC.